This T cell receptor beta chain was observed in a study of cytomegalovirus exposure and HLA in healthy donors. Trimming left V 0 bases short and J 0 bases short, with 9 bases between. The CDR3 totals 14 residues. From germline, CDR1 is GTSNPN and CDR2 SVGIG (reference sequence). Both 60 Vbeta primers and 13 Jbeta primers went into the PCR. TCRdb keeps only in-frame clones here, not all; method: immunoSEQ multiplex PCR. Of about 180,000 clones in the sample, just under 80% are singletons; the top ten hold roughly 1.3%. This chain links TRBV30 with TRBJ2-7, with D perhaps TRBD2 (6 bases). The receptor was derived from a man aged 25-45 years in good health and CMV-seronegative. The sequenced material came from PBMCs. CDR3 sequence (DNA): TGTGCCTGGAGTGTCGGCGGGGTCTCCTACGAGCAGTACTTC. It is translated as CAWSVGGVSYEQYF.